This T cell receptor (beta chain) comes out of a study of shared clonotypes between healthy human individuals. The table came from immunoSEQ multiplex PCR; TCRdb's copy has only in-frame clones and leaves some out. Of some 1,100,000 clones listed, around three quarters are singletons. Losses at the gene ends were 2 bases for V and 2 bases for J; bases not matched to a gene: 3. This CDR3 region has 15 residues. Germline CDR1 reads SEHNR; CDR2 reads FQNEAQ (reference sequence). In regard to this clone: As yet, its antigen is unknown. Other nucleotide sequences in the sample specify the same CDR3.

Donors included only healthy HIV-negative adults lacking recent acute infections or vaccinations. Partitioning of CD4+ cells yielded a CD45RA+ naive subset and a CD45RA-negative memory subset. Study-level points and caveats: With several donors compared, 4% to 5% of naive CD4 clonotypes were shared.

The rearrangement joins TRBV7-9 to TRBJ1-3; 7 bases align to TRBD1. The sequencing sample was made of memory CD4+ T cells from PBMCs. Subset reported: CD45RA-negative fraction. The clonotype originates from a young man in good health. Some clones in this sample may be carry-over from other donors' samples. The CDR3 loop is CASSLRGTAGNTIYF. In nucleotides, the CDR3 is TGTGCCAGCAGCTTACGCGGGACAGCTGGAAACACCATATATTTT. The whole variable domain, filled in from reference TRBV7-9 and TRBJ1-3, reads DTGVSQNPRHKITKRGQNVTFRCDPISEHNRLYWYRQTLGQGPEFLTYFQNEAQLEKSRLLSDRFSAERPKGSFSTLEIQRTEQGDSAMYLCASSLRGTAGNTIYFGEGSWLTVV.